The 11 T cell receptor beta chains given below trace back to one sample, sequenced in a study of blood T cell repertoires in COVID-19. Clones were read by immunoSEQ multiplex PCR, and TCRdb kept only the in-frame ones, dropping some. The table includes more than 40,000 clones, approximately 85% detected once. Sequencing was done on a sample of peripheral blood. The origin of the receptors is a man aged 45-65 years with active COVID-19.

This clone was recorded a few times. CDR3 DNA sequence: TGCGCCAGCAGCTCATTGGGACTTTATGAAGCTTTCTTT. Protein: CASSSLGLYEAFF. This chain joins TRBV5-1 and TRBJ1-1; tentatively, D is TRBD1 (5 bases). With 3 bases removed from V and 7 bases from J, the gap between germline ends came to 13 bases. There are 13 residues in the CDR3. Germline-derived CDR1 and CDR2 are SGHRS and YFSETQ.

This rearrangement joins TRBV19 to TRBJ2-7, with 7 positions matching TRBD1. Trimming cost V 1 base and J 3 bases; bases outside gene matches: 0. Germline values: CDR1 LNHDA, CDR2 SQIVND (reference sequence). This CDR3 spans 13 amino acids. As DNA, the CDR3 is TGTGCCAGTAGTATAGCAGGGGGCTACGAGCAGTACTTC. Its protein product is CASSIAGGYEQYF. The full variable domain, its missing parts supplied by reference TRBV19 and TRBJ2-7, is DGGITQSPKYLFRKEGQNVTLSCEQNLNHDAMYWYRQDPGQGLRLIYYSQIVNDFQKGDIAEGYSVSREKKESFPLTVTSAQKNPTAFYLCASSIAGGYEQYFGPGTRLTVT.

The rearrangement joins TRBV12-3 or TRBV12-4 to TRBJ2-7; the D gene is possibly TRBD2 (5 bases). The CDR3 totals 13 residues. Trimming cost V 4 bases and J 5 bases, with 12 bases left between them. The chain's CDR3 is CASSSSEVNEQYF. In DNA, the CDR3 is TGTGCCAGCAGTTCCTCGGAGGTTAACGAGCAGTACTTC.

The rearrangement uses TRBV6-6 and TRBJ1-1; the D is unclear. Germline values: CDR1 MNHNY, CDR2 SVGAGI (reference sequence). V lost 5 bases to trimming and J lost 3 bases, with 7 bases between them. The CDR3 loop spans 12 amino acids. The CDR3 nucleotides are TGTGCCAGCAGTGCGGGTCACACTGAAGCTTTCTTT. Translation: CASSAGHTEAFF.

The CDR3 DNA reads as TGCGCCAGCAGCCAAGAATACAGGGTTGAAAAACTGTTTTTT. Amino acids: CASSQEYRVEKLFF. The chain carries TRBV4-3 and TRBJ1-4; D may be TRBD1 (6 bases). Per germline, CDR1 LGHNA and CDR2 YSLEER. V lost 0 bases, J lost 7 bases, and 9 bases lay in between. This CDR3 contains 14 residues.

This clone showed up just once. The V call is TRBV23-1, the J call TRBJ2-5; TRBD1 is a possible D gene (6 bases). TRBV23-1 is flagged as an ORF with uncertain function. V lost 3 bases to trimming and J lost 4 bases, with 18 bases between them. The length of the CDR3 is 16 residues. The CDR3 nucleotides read TGCGCCAGCAGTCAGTTGACAGGAAGGGGATCAGAGACCCAGTACTTC. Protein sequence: CASSQLTGRGSETQYF.

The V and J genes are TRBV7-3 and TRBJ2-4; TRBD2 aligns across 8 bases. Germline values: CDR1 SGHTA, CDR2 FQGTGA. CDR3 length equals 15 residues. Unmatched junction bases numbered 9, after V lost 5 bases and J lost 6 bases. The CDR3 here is CASSPEGLVGNIQYF. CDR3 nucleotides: TGTGCCAGCAGCCCAGAGGGACTAGTTGGAAACATTCAGTACTTC.

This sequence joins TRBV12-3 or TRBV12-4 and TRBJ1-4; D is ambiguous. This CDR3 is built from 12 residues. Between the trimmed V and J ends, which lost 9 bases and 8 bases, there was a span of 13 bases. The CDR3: CASERFGEKLFF. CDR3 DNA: TGTGCCAGTGAGCGGTTTGGGGAAAAACTGTTTTTT.

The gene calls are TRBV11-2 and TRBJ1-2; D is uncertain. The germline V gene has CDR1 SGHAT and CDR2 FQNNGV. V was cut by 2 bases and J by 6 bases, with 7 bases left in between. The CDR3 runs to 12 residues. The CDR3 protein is CASSLSFDGYTF. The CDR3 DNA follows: TGTGCCAGCAGCTTATCGTTCGATGGCTACACCTTC.

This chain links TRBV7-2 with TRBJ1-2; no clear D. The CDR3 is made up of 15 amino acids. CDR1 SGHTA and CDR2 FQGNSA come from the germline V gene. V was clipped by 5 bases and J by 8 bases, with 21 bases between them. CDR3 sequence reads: CASSLGGREQRGYTF. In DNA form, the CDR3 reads TGTGCCAGCAGCCTCGGCGGCCGGGAACAAAGGGGCTACACCTTC. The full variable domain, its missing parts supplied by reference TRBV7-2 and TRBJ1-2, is GAGVSQSPSNKVTEKGKDVELRCDPISGHTALYWYRQSLGQGLEFLIYFQGNSAPDKSGLPSDRFSAERTGGSVSTLTIQRTQQEDSAVYLCASSLGGREQRGYTFGSGTRLTVV.

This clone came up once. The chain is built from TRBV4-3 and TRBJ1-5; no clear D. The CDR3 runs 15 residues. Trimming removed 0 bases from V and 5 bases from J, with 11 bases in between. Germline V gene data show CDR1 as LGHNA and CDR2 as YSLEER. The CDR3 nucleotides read TGCGCCAGCAGCCAAGATTCGCTAGGCCATCAGCCCCAGCATTTT. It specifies CASSQDSLGHQPQHF.